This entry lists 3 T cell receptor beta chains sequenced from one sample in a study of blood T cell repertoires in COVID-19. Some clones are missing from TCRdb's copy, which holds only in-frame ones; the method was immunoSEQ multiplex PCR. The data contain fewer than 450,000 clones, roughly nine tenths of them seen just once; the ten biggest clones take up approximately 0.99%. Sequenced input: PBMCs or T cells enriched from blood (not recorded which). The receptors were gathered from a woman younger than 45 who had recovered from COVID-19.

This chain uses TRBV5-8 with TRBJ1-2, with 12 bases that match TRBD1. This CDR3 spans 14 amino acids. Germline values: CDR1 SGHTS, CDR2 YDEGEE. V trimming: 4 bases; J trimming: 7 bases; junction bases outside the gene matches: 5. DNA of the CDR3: TGTGCCAGCAGCCCGGGACAGGGGGCTCGTGGCTACACCTTC. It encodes CASSPGQGARGYTF.

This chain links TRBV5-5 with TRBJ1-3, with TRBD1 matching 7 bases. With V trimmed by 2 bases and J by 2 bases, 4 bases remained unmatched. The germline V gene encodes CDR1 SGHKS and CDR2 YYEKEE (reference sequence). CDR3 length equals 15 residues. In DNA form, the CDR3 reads TGTGCCAGCAGCTTCGACAGGGAAGCTGGAAACACCATATATTTT. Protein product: CASSFDREAGNTIYF.

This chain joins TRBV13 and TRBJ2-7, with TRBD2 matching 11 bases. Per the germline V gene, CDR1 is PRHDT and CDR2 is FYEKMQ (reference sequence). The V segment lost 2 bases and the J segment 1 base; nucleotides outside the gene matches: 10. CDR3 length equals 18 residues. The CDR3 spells CASSLFTSGGLLSYEQYF. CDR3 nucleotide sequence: TGTGCCAGCAGCTTATTTACTAGCGGGGGCCTCTTGTCCTACGAGCAGTACTTC.